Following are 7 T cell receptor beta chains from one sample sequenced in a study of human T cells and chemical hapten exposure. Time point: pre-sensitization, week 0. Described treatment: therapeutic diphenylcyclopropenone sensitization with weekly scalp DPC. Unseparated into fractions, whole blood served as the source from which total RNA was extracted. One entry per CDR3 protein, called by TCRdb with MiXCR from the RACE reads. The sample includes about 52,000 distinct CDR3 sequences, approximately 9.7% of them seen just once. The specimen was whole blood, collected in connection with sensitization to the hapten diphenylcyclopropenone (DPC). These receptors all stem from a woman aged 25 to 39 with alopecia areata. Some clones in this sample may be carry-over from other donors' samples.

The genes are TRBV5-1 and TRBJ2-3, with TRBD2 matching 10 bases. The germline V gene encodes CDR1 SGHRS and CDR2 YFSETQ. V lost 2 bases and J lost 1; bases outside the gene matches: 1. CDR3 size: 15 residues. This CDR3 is CASSFGTSGTDTQYF. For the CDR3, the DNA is TGCGCCAGCAGCTTTGGGACTAGCGGCACAGATACGCAGTATTTT.

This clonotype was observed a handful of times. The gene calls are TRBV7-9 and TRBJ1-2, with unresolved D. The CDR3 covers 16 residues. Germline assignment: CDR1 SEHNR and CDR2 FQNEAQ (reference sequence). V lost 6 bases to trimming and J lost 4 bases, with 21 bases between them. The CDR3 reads CASSPMVARTAYGYTF. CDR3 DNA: TGTGCCAGCAGTCCCATGGTGGCCAGGACCGCCTATGGCTACACCTTC.

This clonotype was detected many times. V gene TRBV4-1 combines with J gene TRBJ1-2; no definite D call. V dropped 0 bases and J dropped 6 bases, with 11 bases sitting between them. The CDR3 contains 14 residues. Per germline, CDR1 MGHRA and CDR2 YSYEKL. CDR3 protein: CASSQDMAGNGYTF. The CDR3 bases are TGCGCCAGCAGCCAAGATATGGCGGGGAATGGCTACACCTTC.

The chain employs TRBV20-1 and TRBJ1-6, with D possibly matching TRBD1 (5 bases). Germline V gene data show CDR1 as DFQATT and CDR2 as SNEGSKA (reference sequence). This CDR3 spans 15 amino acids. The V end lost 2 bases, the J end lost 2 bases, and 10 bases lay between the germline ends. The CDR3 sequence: CSARWGVAYNSPLHF. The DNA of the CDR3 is TGCAGTGCTAGATGGGGGGTAGCCTATAATTCACCCCTCCACTTT.

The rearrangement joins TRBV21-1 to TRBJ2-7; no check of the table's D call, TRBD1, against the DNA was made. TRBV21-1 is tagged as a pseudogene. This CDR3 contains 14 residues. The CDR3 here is CASSKPGQGYEQYF. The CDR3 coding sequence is TGTGCCAGCAGCAAACCGGGACAGGGATACGAGCAGTACTTC.

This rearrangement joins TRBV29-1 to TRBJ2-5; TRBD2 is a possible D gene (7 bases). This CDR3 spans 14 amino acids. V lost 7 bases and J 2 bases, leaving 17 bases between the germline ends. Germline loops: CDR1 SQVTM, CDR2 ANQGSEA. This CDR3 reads CSGGWRGTQETQYF. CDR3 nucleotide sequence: TGCAGCGGGGGCTGGCGGGGGACACAAGAGACCCAGTACTTC.

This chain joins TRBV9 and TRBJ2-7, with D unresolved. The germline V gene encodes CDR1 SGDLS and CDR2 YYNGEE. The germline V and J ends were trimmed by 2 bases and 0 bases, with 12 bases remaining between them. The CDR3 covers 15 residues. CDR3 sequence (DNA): TGTGCCAGCAGCGTCGGAGCGAGAAGCTCCTACGAGCAGTACTTC. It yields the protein CASSVGARSSYEQYF.